The 5 T cell receptor beta chains listed next were all sequenced from one sample in a study of shared clonotypes between healthy human individuals. Assay: immunoSEQ multiplex PCR; the TCRdb copy retains only in-frame clones and omits some. Among roughly 2.2 million clones listed, over 90% were seen once. Sequenced input: naive CD4+ T cells from PBMCs. Subset reported: CD45RA+ positively selected. Source of these receptors: a man younger than 30 in good health. Some clones in this sample may be carry-over from other donors' samples.

This chain connects TRBV19 to TRBJ2-1, with no clear D. The CDR3 is 11 amino acids. Germline V lookup: CDR1 LNHDA, CDR2 SQIVND (reference sequence). The germline V and J ends were trimmed by 4 bases and 6 bases, with 4 bases remaining between them. CDR3 sequence reads: CASSNVNEQFF. In nucleotides, the CDR3 is TGTGCCAGTAGTAATGTCAATGAGCAGTTCTTC. The full variable domain, its missing parts supplied by reference TRBV19 and TRBJ2-1, is DGGITQSPKYLFRKEGQNVTLSCEQNLNHDAMYWYRQDPGQGLRLIYYSQIVNDFQKGDIAEGYSVSREKKESFPLTVTSAQKNPTAFYLCASSNVNEQFFGPGTRLTVL.

In regard to this clone: The same CDR3 can be traced to other DNA sequences in this sample. This rearrangement joins TRBV20-1 to TRBJ2-5, with 7 bases fitting TRBD1. The CDR3 is made up of 11 amino acids. J gave up 4 bases and V 5 bases, and 1 base lay outside the gene matches. The V gene's germline CDR1 is DFQATT and CDR2 SNEGSKA (reference sequence). CDR3 sequence reads: CSAAGGETQYF. In DNA, the CDR3 is TGCAGTGCTGCAGGGGGAGAGACCCAGTACTTC.

Concerning this clone itself: Other DNA sequences from this sample encode an identical CDR3 as well. In DNA form, the CDR3 reads TGTGCCAGCAGCCTTACTGGCCCTTCCTACGAGCAGTACTTC. Protein sequence: CASSLTGPSYEQYF. The chain carries TRBV7-2 and TRBJ2-7; unclear D gene. The CDR3 covers 14 residues. V lost 5 bases to trimming and J lost 1 base, with 12 bases between them. CDR1 and CDR2 (germline): SGHTA, FQGNSA.

The chain has TRBV9 and TRBJ1-5; no firm D call. The V gene's germline CDR1 is SGDLS and CDR2 YYNGEE. V was shortened by 2 bases and J by 7 bases, with 10 bases between the two germline ends. This CDR3 has 13 residues. The CDR3 bases are TGTGCCAGCAGCGTCCGGGGAAACCAGCCCCAGCATTTT. Its translation is CASSVRGNQPQHF.

The chain has TRBV30 and TRBJ2-3, with 7 bases that match TRBD2. The length of the CDR3 is 15 residues. Germline V gene data show CDR1 as GTSNPN and CDR2 as SVGIG (reference sequence). V shed 3 bases, J shed 6 bases, and the junction held 12 bases outside the gene matches. Here the CDR3 reads CAWSVVGAGIDTQYF. CDR3 DNA: TGTGCCTGGAGCGTCGTTGGAGCGGGAATTGATACGCAGTATTTT.